A single T cell receptor beta chain is shown here with its context. Generated by immunoSEQ multiplex PCR, the TCRdb table keeps only in-frame clones and is missing some. The repertoire holds about 1.1 million clones, with about 84% as singletons. The germline V gene has CDR1 SGHDT and CDR2 YYEEEE. The CDR3 consists of 14 residues. The germline V and J ends were trimmed by 1 base and 0 bases, with 8 bases remaining between them. This sample is part of a study of shared clonotypes between healthy human individuals. The source of this sequence is a man between 18 and 29 years old in good health. Some clones in this sample may be carry-over from other donors' samples. The gene calls are TRBV5-6 and TRBJ2-7, with D perhaps TRBD2 (6 bases). Sequenced material: memory CD4+ T cells from PBMCs. Subset described: CD45RA-negative fraction. The CDR3 region is CASSLLASSYEQYF. CDR3 DNA: TGTGCCAGCAGCTTGCTAGCGAGCTCCTACGAGCAGTACTTC.